The rows below give T cell receptor beta chains drawn from one sample of a study of graft-versus-host responses after intestinal transplantation. Clones were read by immunoSEQ multiplex PCR, and TCRdb kept only the in-frame ones, dropping some. The sample consists of 40,000 or so clones, around four fifths of them appearing once. The sequencing used PBMCs, collected roughly 34 months after transplant. The receptor set was obtained from a human patient who received an intestinal transplant, so some T cells may come from the graft donor. Each CDR3 is given with its conserved first and last residue. A D gene is named only where the DNA matches it firmly. The listing skips clone size in some rows; elsewhere it reads once, few, many or a size class.

. | TRBJ2-1 | TRBV4-1 | . | TGCGCCAGCAGCCAAGATCCCACTAGCTACAATGAGCAGTTCTTC | CASSQDPTSYNEQFF
. | TRBJ2-7 | TRBV27 | TRBD1 | TGTGCCAGCAGTTTCCATTCCGGGACAGGGGGCTACGAGCAGTACTTC | CASSFHSGTGGYEQYF
. | TRBJ2-7 | TRBV6-6 | . | TGTGCCAGCAGTTACGGGCAGGGTCGCGAGCAGTACTTC | CASSYGQGREQYF
. | TRBJ2-1 | TRBV5-1 | TRBD1 | TGCGCCAGCAGTTTTCGGGACAGGGGCTCCTACAATGAGCAGTTCTTC | CASSFRDRGSYNEQFF
. | TRBJ2-1 | TRBV10-3 | TRBD2 | TGTGCCATCAACCGGCGGGCGGGAGGGCTCAATGAGCAGTTCTTC | CAINRRAGGLNEQFF
. | TRBJ2-2 | TRBV27 | TRBD1 | TGTGCCAGCACCTGGACAGGGCGCACCGGGGAGCTGTTTTTT | CASTWTGRTGELFF
. | TRBJ2-7 | TRBV7-6 | . | TGTGCCAGCAGCTTAGCGGTGGATTACGAGCAGTACTTC | CASSLAVDYEQYF
. | TRBJ2-1 | TRBV4-2 | . | TGTGCCAGCAGCCAAGAGTTGAGGGGGGCAGACAATGAGCAGTTCTTC | CASSQELRGADNEQFF
. | TRBJ2-1 | TRBV6-1 | . | TGTGCCAGCAGCGTAGGGGGGTATGAGCAGTTCTTC | CASSVGGYEQFF
. | TRBJ1-1 | TRBV7-9 | . | TGTGCCAGCAGCTTAGATGGCTCGGGGAACACTGAAGCTTTCTTT | CASSLDGSGNTEAFF
once | TRBJ2-1 | TRBV28 | . | TGTGCCAGCAGTTTAACGGCACGCCACAATGAGCAGTTCTTC | CASSLTARHNEQFF
. | TRBJ1-1 | TRBV19 | . | TGTGCCAGTAGTATGGGGGCAGTCTACACTGAAGCTTTCTTT | CASSMGAVYTEAFF
once | TRBJ1-6 | TRBV7-9 | . | TGTGCCAGCAGCTTAGAGGCAGGGAAAAGCTCCTATAATTCACCCCTCCACTTT | CASSLEAGKSSYNSPLHF
. | TRBJ2-7 | TRBV6-6 | . | TGTGCCAGCAGTCCGACCGTGTCCGGGCGCGAGCAGTACTTC | CASSPTVSGREQYF
. | TRBJ2-7 | TRBV2 | TRBD1 | TGTGCCAGCAGCCCCGGGACAGGGATGACCTACGAGCAGTACTTC | CASSPGTGMTYEQYF
once | TRBJ1-6 | TRBV5-4 | . | TGTGCCAGCAGTTGGGGGTGGGGAAATAATTCACCCCTCCACTTT | CASSWGWGNNSPLHF
. | TRBJ2-7 | TRBV18 | . | TGTGCCAGCTCACCACCGGGCCACCCCAACGAGCAGTACTTC | CASSPPGHPNEQYF
. | TRBJ1-1 | TRBV29-1 | TRBD1 | TGCAGCGTGGGACAGGGGGCAGGTGAAGCTTTCTTT | CSVGQGAGEAFF
once | TRBJ2-1 | TRBV2 | TRBD2 | TGTGCCAGCAGTCGCCCGACTAGCAAGTCTGAGCAGTTCTTC | CASSRPTSKSEQFF
. | TRBJ2-3 | TRBV5-1 | . | TGCGCCAGCAGCTTGGTTAGCGCCGACACAGATACGCAGTATTTT | CASSLVSADTDTQYF
once | TRBJ2-5 | TRBV7-3 | . | TGTGCCAGCAGCTTGGCCGACAGGCCCCCTAGGGACTTC | CASSLADRPPRDF
. | TRBJ2-5 | TRBV5-1 | TRBD2 | TGCGCCAGCAGCAAAGGGACTAGCGGGAGGGTGAGTCAAGAGACCCAGTACTTC | CASSKGTSGRVSQETQYF
. | TRBJ1-2 | TRBV28 | TRBD1 | TGTGCCAGCAGTTCATACCGGACAGGGGGGTTGGGTGGCTACACCTTC | CASSSYRTGGLGGYTF
. | TRBJ1-2 | TRBV10-3 | . | TGTGCCATCAGTGAGTCGACGGAAAACTATGGCTACACCTTC | CAISESTENYGYTF
. | TRBJ2-1 | TRBV5-1 | TRBD2 | TGCGCCAGCAGCTTGCGCGGGGGGAACAATGAGCAGTTCTTC | CASSLRGGNNEQFF
. | TRBJ1-1 | TRBV6-1 | . | TGTGCCAGCACACAAGGACAAACTGAAGCTTTCTTT | CASTQGQTEAFF
. | TRBJ1-3 | TRBV27 | . | TGTGCCAGCAGTTTATCGGCAGAAAACACCATATATTTT | CASSLSAENTIYF
. | TRBJ2-6 | TRBV7-9 | . | TGTGCCAGCAGCGTCCTTCCCGAGGCCAACGTCCTGACTTTC | CASSVLPEANVLTF
. | TRBJ1-6 | TRBV6-1 | TRBD1 | TGTGCCAGCAGTGAAGCGATTGGGGCAGGGGGCTCACCTCTCCACTTT | CASSEAIGAGGSPLHF
. | TRBJ2-1 | TRBV6-1 | TRBD1 | TGTGCCAGCAGTGAATCGGACAGGCGTGTTAATGAGCAGTTCTTC | CASSESDRRVNEQFF
few | TRBJ1-1 | TRBV5-1 | . | TGCGCCAGCAGCTTTGATTTGAACACTGAAGCTTTCTTT | CASSFDLNTEAFF
. | TRBJ2-7 | TRBV2 | . | TGTGCCAGCAGGCCAGGGGGGGCCTACGAGCAGTACTTC | CASRPGGAYEQYF
once | TRBJ2-7 | TRBV7-2 | TRBD2 | TGTGCCAGCAGCCTAGGGGCGGGAGGGCCAAGGGAGCAGTACTTC | CASSLGAGGPREQYF
. | TRBJ2-3 | TRBV5-6 | . | TGTGCCAGCAGCTTTCTTCGGTATAGGAGAGGCACAGATACGCAGTATTTT | CASSFLRYRRGTDTQYF
. | TRBJ2-1 | TRBV9 | TRBD2 | TGTGCCAGCAGTGAAGCGGGAGGCTCCTACAATGAGCAGTTCTTC | CASSEAGGSYNEQFF
once | TRBJ1-5 | TRBV19 | . | TGTGCCAGTAGTATACCAGGCGTTGGGAATCAGCCCCAGCATTTT | CASSIPGVGNQPQHF
. | TRBJ1-1 | TRBV2 | TRBD1 | TGTGCCAGCTCTTCCGGGACAGGGAACACTGAAGCTTTCTTT | CASSSGTGNTEAFF